This TCR beta chain was profiled in a study of Ad26.COV2.S vaccination and SARS-CoV-2 variants. Study conclusions and caveats: Vaccinees showed greater spike-specific TCR breadth than placebo recipients.

Treatment noted: about 20 received Ad26.COV2.S at low or high dose, single or two shots; about five received placebo; per-sample allocation not given. Samples analyzed were those drawn on day 63 after the first vaccine or placebo injection. Comments on this clone: Antigen specificity is unknown.

Assay: immunoSEQ multiplex PCR; the TCRdb copy retains only in-frame clones and omits some. Found here are about 420,000 clones, roughly 90% of them singletons; the top ten hold about 3.5%. Germline values: CDR1 SQVTM, CDR2 ANQGSEA. The length of the CDR3 is 12 residues. Trimming removed 5 bases from V and 2 bases from J, with 10 bases in between. This sequence joins TRBV29-1 and TRBJ2-7; D is perhaps TRBD1 (6 bases). Sequenced material: peripheral blood, taken in a trial of Ad26.COV2.S vaccine versus placebo. The receptor comes from a person aged 18-60 years who received the Ad26.COV2.S COVID-19 vaccine or a placebo. The CDR3 DNA reads TGCAGCGTTAGGACAGCGCCCTACGAGCAGTACTTC. Amino acids: CSVRTAPYEQYF.